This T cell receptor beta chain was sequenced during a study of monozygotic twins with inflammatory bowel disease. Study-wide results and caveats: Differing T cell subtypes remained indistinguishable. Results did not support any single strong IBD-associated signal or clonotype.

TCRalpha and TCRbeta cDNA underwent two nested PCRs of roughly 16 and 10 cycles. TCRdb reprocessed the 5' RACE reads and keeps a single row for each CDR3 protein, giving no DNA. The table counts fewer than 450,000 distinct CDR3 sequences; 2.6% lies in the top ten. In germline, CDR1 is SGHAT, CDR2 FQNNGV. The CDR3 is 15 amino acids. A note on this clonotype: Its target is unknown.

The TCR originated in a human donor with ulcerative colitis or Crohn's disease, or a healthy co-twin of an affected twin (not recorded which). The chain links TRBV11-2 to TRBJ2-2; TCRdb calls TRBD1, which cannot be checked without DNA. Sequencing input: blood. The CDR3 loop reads CASSLTGDGNGELFF.